Listed below are T cell receptor beta chains from one sample, sequenced in a study of blood T cell repertoires in COVID-19. Clones were read by immunoSEQ multiplex PCR, and TCRdb kept only the in-frame ones, dropping some. The table shows under 300,000 clones, with about 79% occurring only once. The sequencing input was peripheral blood. Every receptor here comes from a man aged 35 to 55 who had recovered from COVID-19. The conserved cysteine and the conserved F or W are not part of the CDR3 here. Fields, in order: V gene, J gene, CDR3 protein.

V: TRBV6-4; J: TRBJ1-4; CDR3: ASSGTGAGRVTNEKLF
V: TRBV10-3; J: TRBJ1-5; CDR3: ASGGGAGQPQH
V: TRBV12-5; J: TRBJ1-1; CDR3: ASGQNTEAF
V: TRBV3-1/TRBV3-2; J: TRBJ1-2; CDR3: ASSQTKTGPNYGYT
V: TRBV19; J: TRBJ2-7; CDR3: ASSLRDGYEQY
V: TRBV6-5; J: TRBJ2-5; CDR3: ASSYSASGGLETQY
V: TRBV30; J: TRBJ1-1; CDR3: AWDLGTRDTEAF
V: TRBV30; J: TRBJ1-2; CDR3: AWSATGNYGYT
V: TRBV7-2; J: TRBJ2-4; CDR3: ASSPPSTPIQY
V: TRBV4-1; J: TRBJ2-3; CDR3: ASRQGSDTQY
V: TRBV5-1; J: TRBJ2-7; CDR3: ASSPGTAGLNEQY
V: TRBV11-3; J: TRBJ2-1; CDR3: ASSLDRLSNEQF
V: TRBV4-1; J: TRBJ1-5; CDR3: ASSQVLYGALQPQH
V: TRBV5-4; J: TRBJ2-1; CDR3: ASSSGGNNEQF
V: TRBV11-2; J: TRBJ2-7; CDR3: ASSLDLAGGTYEQY
V: TRBV9; J: TRBJ1-2; CDR3: ASSSPRGRRYGYT
V: TRBV11-3; J: TRBJ2-5; CDR3: ASSPPGLAGQETQY
V: TRBV11-2; J: TRBJ1-5; CDR3: ASSLGRGGQPQH
V: TRBV6-5; J: TRBJ1-1; CDR3: ASSLDSPNTEAF
V: TRBV18; J: TRBJ1-2; CDR3: ASSHRSIDRNYGYT
V: TRBV7-2; J: TRBJ2-5; CDR3: ASSPEGLGETQY
V: TRBV7-2; J: TRBJ2-7; CDR3: ASSLLGTGIGEQY
V: TRBV29-1; J: TRBJ1-2; CDR3: SVATAWGYT
V: TRBV3-1/TRBV3-2; J: TRBJ2-1; CDR3: ASSQAGGPSNEQF
V: TRBV7-2; J: TRBJ2-2; CDR3: ASSSRQGQRQF
V: TRBV2; J: TRBJ1-2; CDR3: ASSVGVGYGYT
V: TRBV5-1; J: TRBJ2-6; CDR3: ASSQGAFSGANVLT
V: TRBV19; J: TRBJ1-5; CDR3: ASTPELQGPGGQPQH
V: TRBV9; J: TRBJ1-1; CDR3: ASSVGLGATEAF
V: TRBV21-1; J: TRBJ1-1; CDR3: ASSPPTGASGGQGKFGTEAF
V: TRBV18; J: TRBJ1-2; CDR3: ASSPTGWDGYT
V: TRBV24-1; J: TRBJ2-7; CDR3: ATSWYASGETPEIYEQY
V: TRBV15; J: TRBJ1-3; CDR3: ATSSGTGGSGNTIY
V: TRBV7-2; J: TRBJ2-7; CDR3: ASSLASGGTSYEQY
V: TRBV11-2; J: TRBJ2-7; CDR3: ASTRGGEEQY
V: TRBV28; J: TRBJ1-2; CDR3: ASSWGHVGS